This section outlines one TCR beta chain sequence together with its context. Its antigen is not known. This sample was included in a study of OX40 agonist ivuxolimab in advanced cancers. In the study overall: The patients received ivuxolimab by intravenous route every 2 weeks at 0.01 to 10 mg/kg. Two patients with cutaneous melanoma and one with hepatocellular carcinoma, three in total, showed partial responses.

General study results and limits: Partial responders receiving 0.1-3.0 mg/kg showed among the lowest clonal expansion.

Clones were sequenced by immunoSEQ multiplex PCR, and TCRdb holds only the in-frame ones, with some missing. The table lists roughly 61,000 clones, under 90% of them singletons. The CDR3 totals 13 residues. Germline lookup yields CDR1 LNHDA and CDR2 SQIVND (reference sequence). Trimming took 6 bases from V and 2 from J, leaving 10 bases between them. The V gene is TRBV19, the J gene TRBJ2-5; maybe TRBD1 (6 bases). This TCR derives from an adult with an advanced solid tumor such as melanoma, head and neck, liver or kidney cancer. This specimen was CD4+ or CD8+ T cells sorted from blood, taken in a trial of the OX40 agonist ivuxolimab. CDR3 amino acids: CASRHRVQETQYF. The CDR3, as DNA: TGTGCCAGTAGGCACAGGGTGCAAGAGACCCAGTACTTC.